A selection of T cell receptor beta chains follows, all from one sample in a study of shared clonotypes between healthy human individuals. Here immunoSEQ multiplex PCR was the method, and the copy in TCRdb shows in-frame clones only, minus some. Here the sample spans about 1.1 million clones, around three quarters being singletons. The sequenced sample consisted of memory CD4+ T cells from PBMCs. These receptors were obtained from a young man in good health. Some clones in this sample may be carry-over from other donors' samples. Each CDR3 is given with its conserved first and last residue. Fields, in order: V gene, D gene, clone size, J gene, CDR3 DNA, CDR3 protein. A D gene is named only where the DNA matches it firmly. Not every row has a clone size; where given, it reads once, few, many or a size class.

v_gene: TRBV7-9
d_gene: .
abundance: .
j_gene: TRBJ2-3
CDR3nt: TGTGCCAGCAGCCGCGGCACAGGCCACCGGGTTTTT
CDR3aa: CASSRGTGHRVF

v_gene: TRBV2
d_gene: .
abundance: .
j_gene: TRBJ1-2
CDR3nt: TGTGCCAGCAGTGGCGGCAGGGCCGTTAGTATAGGCTACACCTTC
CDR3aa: CASSGGRAVSIGYTF

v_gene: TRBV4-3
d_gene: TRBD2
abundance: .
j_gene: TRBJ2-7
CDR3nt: TGCGCCAGCAGCCAGAGTAGCGGGAGTAGTTCCTACGAGCAGTACTTC
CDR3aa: CASSQSSGSSSYEQYF

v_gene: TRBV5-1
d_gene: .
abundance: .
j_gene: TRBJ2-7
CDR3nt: TGCGCCAGCAGCTTGGAAGGACAGAACTACCGACGGGCCTACGAGCAGTACTTC
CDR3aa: CASSLEGQNYRRAYEQYF

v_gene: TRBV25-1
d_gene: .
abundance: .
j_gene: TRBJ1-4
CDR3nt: TGTGCCAGCAGTGAATTGTCCCCGGGGGAAAAACTGTTTTTT
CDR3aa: CASSELSPGEKLFF

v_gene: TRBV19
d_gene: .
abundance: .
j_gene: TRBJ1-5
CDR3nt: TGTGCCAGTCTAGCAGGCCACTATAGCAATCAGCCCCAGCATTTT
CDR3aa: CASLAGHYSNQPQHF

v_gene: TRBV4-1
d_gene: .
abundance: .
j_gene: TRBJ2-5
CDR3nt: TGCGCCAGCAGCCAAGATTGGGCTAATCAAGAGACCCAGTACTTC
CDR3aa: CASSQDWANQETQYF

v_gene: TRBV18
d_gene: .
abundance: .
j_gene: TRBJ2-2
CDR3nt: TGTGCCAGCTCACCACCGGGCAAAGGGGCCGGCGGGGAGCTGTTTTTT
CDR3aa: CASSPPGKGAGGELFF

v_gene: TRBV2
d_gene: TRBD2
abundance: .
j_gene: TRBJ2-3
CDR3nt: TGTGCCAGCAGTGTGGGACTAGCGGGAGGGAGAGATACGCAGTATTTT
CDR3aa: CASSVGLAGGRDTQYF

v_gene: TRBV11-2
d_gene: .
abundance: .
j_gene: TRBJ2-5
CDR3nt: TGTGCCAGCAGCTTAACTAGACAAGGGACCCAGTACTTC
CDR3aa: CASSLTRQGTQYF

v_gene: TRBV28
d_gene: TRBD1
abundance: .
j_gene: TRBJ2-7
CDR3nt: TGTGCCAGCAGCTTCACGGGGTTGGGGGACAGAGTCTACGAGCAGTACTTC
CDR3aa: CASSFTGLGDRVYEQYF

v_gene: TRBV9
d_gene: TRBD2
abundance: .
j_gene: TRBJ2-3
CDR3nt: TGTGCCAGCAGCGTAAGCAGCGGGAGATCGACTACAGATACGCAGTATTTT
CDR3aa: CASSVSSGRSTTDTQYF

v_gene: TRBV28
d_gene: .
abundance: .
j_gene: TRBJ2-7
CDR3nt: TGTGCCAGCAGTTTACGGGGGCCAACCTACGAGCAGTACTTC
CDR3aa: CASSLRGPTYEQYF

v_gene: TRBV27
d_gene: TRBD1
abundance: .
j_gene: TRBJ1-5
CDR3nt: TGTGCCAGCAGCCCAGACAGGGCTTCAAACCGAGCCCAGCATTTT
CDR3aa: CASSPDRASNRAQHF

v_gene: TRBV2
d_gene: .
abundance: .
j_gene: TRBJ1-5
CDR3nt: TGTGCCAGCAGTGAAGCGCGCCAACAGCCCCAGCATTTT
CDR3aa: CASSEARQQPQHF

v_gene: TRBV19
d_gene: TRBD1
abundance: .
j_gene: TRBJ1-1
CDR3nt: TGTGCCAGTAGTATAAAGGGGGCGCCCTCTGAAGCTTTCTTT
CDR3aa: CASSIKGAPSEAFF

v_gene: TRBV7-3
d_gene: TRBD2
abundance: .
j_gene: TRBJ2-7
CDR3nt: TGTGCCAGCAGCTTATTTGGACTAGCAAGCGACGAGCAGTACTTC
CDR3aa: CASSLFGLASDEQYF

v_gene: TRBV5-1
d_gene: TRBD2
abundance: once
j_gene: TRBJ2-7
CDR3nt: TGCGCCAGCAGCTGGGCCCAAGCGGGAGATGGCTACGAGCAGTACTTC
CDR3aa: CASSWAQAGDGYEQYF

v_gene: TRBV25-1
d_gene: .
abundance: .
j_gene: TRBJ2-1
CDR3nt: TGTGCCAGCAGTGAACATAAAGGACTATACAATGAGCAGTTCTTC
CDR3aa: CASSEHKGLYNEQFF

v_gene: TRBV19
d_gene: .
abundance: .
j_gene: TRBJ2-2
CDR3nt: TGTGCCAGCTGCCCCAAAACCGGGGAGCTGTTTTTT
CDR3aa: CASCPKTGELFF

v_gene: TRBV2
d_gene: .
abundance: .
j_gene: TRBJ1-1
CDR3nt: TGTGCCAGCAGTGTGGGTGGCGGGGGCACTGAAGCTTTCTTT
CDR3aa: CASSVGGGGTEAFF

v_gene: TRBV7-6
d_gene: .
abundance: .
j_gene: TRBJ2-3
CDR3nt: TGTGCCAGCAGCGAAGACCGCCGGGACCCACCAGATACGCAGTATTTT
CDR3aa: CASSEDRRDPPDTQYF

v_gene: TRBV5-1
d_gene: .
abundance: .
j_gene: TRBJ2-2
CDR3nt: TGCGCCAGCAGCCCGGGACGGACTTTCGCGAACACCGGGGAGCTGTTTTTT
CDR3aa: CASSPGRTFANTGELFF

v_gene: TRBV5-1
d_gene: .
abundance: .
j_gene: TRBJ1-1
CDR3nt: TGCGCCAGCAGCTTGAGGAGGGATTCCGTAGCTTTCTTT
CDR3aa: CASSLRRDSVAFF

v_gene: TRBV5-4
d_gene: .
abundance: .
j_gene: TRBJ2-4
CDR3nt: TGTGCCAGCAGCTTTAGAGGTACGGAAAACATTCAGTACTTC
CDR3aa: CASSFRGTENIQYF

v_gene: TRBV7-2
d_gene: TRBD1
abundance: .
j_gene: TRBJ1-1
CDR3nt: TGTGCCAGCAGCTTCCAGGGGGGTGACACTGAAGCTTTCTTT
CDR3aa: CASSFQGGDTEAFF

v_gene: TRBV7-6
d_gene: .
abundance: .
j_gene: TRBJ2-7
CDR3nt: TGTGCCAGCAGGGAGACAGGTTCACTCTCGGGCGAGCAGTACTTC
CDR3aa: CASRETGSLSGEQYF

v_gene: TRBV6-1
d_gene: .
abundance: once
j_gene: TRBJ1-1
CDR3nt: TGTGCCAGCAGTGCATCCCCGGCCCCCAGAAATACTGAAGCTTTCTTT
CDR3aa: CASSASPAPRNTEAFF

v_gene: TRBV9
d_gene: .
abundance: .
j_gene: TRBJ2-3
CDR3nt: TGTGCCAGCAGCGCCATACACACAGATACGCAGTATTTT
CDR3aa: CASSAIHTDTQYF

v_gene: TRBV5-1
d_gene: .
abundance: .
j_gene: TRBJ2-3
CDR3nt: TGCGCCAGCAGGAAGACTCTTTCCACAGATACGCAGTATTTT
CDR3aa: CASRKTLSTDTQYF

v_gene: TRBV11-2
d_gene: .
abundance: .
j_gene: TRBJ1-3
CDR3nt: TGTGCCAGCAGCTCACGGGGAGAGCAGTCTGGAAACACCATATATTTT
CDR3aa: CASSSRGEQSGNTIYF

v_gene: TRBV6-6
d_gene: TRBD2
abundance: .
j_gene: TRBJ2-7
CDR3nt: TGTGCCAGCATGGCTAGCGGGAATCGGCACGAGCAGTACTTC
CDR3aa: CASMASGNRHEQYF